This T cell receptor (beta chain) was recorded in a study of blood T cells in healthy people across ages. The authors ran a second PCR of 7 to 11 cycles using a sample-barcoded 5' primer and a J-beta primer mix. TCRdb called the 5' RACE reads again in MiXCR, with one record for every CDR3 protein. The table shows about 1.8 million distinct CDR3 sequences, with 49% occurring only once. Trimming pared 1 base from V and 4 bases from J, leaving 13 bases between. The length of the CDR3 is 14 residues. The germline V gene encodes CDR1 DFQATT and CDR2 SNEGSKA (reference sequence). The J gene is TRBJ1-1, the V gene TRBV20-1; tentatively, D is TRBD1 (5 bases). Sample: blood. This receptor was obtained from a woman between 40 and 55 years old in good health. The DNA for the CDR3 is TGCAGTGCTAGAGGACGGGGGAAGAGCACTGAAGCTTTCTTT. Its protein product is CSARGRGKSTEAFF.